This TCR beta chain derives from a study of early stage breast cancer tumors. Sequencing used immunoSEQ multiplex PCR; TCRdb keeps in-frame clones, though not all of them. The data hold about 34,000 clones, with just under 75% observed a single time. The CDR3 has 12 amino acids. Trimming removed 5 bases from V and 7 bases from J, with 11 bases in between. CDR1 is SGHRS, CDR2 YFSETQ, per germline. The sample was breast tumor tissue. The receptor was isolated from a person younger than 45 with breast cancer. The V gene is TRBV5-1, the J gene TRBJ2-3; possible D gene TRBD1, 5 bases. The CDR3 here is CASRLTDYTQYF. The CDR3 bases are TGCGCCAGCAGGCTGACAGATTATACGCAGTATTTT.